The present TCR beta chain was sequenced within a study of beta chain features in type 1 diabetes. Germline-derived CDR1 and CDR2 are MDHEN and SYDVKM. V was cut by 6 bases and J by 1 base, with 12 bases left in between. This CDR3 is built from 14 residues. Sorting based on CD45RO/CCR7/CD25/CD127/CD95/CD27 separated CD4+ naive, central memory, regulatory and stem cell-like memory cells. Every sorted population was more than 95% pure. General study points: Healthy donors had naive, central memory and Treg TCRB repertoires that appeared less similar than those seen among patients. Shortening that was moderate but significant affected the TCRB CDR3s of Type 1 diabetes patients in all four CD4+ subsets.

The study reverse transcribed the entire isolated RNA, so it sequenced expressed TCRB transcripts. This table comes from immunoSEQ multiplex PCR, and its TCRdb copy is limited to in-frame clones, with some not included. This sample yields around 160,000 clones, of which under 60% are seen a single time; roughly 0.42% belongs to the top ten. This clone was counted a few times. Its antigen is still unknown. The chain employs TRBV28 and TRBJ1-2, with D possibly TRBD1 on 6 matching bases. The specimen was Tregs from blood. The receptor was derived from a man between 18 and 29 years old in good health. CDR3 coding DNA: TGTGCCAGCAGCCCGACAGGACATAACTATGGCTACACCTTC. Its protein product is CASSPTGHNYGYTF.